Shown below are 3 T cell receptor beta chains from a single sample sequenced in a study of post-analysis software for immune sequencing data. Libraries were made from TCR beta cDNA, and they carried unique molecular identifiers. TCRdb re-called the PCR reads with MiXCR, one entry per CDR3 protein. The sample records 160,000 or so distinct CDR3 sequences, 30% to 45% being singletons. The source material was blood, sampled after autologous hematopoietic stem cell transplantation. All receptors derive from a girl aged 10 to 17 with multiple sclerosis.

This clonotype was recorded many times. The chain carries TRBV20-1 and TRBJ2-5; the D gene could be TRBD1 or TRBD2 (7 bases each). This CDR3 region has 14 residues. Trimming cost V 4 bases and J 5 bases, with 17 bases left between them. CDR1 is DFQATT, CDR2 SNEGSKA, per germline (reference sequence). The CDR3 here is CSATGQAGGETQYF. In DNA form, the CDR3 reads TGCAGTGCTACCGGACAGGCCGGGGGGGAGACCCAGTACTTC.

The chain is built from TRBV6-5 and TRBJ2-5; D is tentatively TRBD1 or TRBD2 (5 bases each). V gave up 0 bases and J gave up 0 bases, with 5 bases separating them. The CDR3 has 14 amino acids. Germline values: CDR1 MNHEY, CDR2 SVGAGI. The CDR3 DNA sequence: TGTGCCAGCAGTTACTCGGGGGACCAAGAGACCCAGTACTTC. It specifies CASSYSGDQETQYF.

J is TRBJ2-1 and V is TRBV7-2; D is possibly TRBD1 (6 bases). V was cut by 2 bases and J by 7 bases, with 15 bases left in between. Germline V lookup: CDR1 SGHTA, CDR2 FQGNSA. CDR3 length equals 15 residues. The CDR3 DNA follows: TGTGCCAGCAGCTTAAGGGACACAAAAAGGAATGAGCAGTTCTTC. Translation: CASSLRDTKRNEQFF.